The rows below give T cell receptor beta chains drawn from one sample of a study of cytomegalovirus exposure and HLA in healthy donors. Measured with immunoSEQ multiplex PCR; TCRdb has only the in-frame clones, and not every one. The listing records 150,000 or so clones. Sequenced sample: PBMCs. These receptor sequences come from a woman in her fifties or sixties in good health and CMV-seronegative. The CDR3 runs from the conserved cysteine through the conserved F or W.

V gene: TRBV28
CDR3 protein: CASSITGEDTQYF

V gene: TRBV28
CDR3 protein: CASSSSGRSEQFF

V gene: TRBV10-1
CDR3 protein: CASSPQSAGGYEQYF

V gene: TRBV5-6
CDR3 protein: CASSLVASGRSAYEQYF

V gene: TRBV5-6
CDR3 protein: CASSLRRGSYGYTF

V gene: TRBV7-2
CDR3 protein: CASSLVGGTGTSGYTF

V gene: TRBV30
CDR3 protein: CAWAALRTRVEQFF

V gene: TRBV6-1
CDR3 protein: CASSENGGPLHF

V gene: TRBV4-2
CDR3 protein: CASSQGQYSNQPQHF

V gene: TRBV4-2
CDR3 protein: CASSPPAGGNTGELFF

V gene: TRBV12-5
CDR3 protein: CASGQTLRGPGANVLTF

V gene: TRBV7-8
CDR3 protein: CASSGSGTSWSYEQYF

V gene: TRBV4-1
CDR3 protein: CASSQPGTGELFF

V gene: TRBV18
CDR3 protein: CASSPLQGNGYTF

V gene: TRBV7-2
CDR3 protein: CASSSPRAEDGYTF

V gene: TRBV5-4
CDR3 protein: CASSLAVSSYEQYF

V gene: TRBV9
CDR3 protein: CASSDGQSKGYGYTF

V gene: TRBV6-5
CDR3 protein: CASKTGAYNSPLHF

V gene: TRBV27
CDR3 protein: CASRRGGNTEAFF

V gene: TRBV6-1
CDR3 protein: CASTTLAGPYNEQFF

V gene: TRBV4-3
CDR3 protein: CASSMGVAGAYNEQFF

V gene: TRBV18
CDR3 protein: CASSRTTSASYNEQFF

V gene: TRBV28
CDR3 protein: CASSFTGRENTEAFF

V gene: TRBV2
CDR3 protein: CASKLAGGSNTGELFF

V gene: TRBV2
CDR3 protein: CASSELRGEGEQFF

V gene: TRBV21-1
CDR3 protein: CASSKVVRGTYEQYF

V gene: TRBV10-3
CDR3 protein: CAISVDTNQPQHF

V gene: TRBV29-1
CDR3 protein: CSVGRSAGPYNEQFF

V gene: TRBV6-5
CDR3 protein: CASSYLGQENIQYF

V gene: TRBV5-1
CDR3 protein: CASTGLAGDTGELFF

V gene: TRBV7-3
CDR3 protein: CASSSVRGDGELFF

V gene: TRBV19
CDR3 protein: CASRRIDRNYGYTF

V gene: TRBV5-4
CDR3 protein: CASSLAQGNEQYF

V gene: TRBV7-9
CDR3 protein: CASIADFRDRGREQFF

V gene: TRBV5-1
CDR3 protein: CASRRTGGEQYF

V gene: TRBV9
CDR3 protein: CASSVAGLIGAGELFF

V gene: TRBV9
CDR3 protein: CASSVYPSYEQYF

V gene: TRBV4-2
CDR3 protein: CASSQEVRGQGQPQHF

V gene: TRBV28
CDR3 protein: CASYRDTLYNSPLHF

V gene: TRBV6-6
CDR3 protein: CASSLRDFNQPQHF

V gene: TRBV6-1
CDR3 protein: CASRRAGTEAFF

V gene: TRBV6-6
CDR3 protein: CASKSRDNEGNQPQHF

V gene: TRBV28
CDR3 protein: CAIGRGGGEQFF

V gene: TRBV5-1
CDR3 protein: CASSTLAGESYEQYF

V gene: TRBV19
CDR3 protein: CASSMGQGENTEAFF

V gene: TRBV28
CDR3 protein: CASTTRSGERNTIYF